The following is a T cell receptor (beta chain) sequence with its context. The germline gives CDR1 ENHRY, CDR2 SYGVKD. With V trimmed by 3 bases and J by 0 bases, 5 bases remained unmatched. The CDR3 spans 16 residues. Per the authors' pipeline: Amplification with reference gene primers provided the estimates of nucleated cell counts. TCRdb's table, derived via immunoSEQ multiplex PCR, lists solely in-frame clones and lacks some. The V and J calls and clone size come from that table; D and trimming were worked out from the DNA. The data show approximately 98,000 clones, 88% seen once. This entry comes from a study of blood T cell repertoires in COVID-19. Turning to the study itself: Sites across the United States, Italy and Spain contributed samples from acute and convalescent COVID-19. T cells, B-cell-depleted T cells, or PBMCs provided the cDNA or gDNA that served as material.

The V gene is TRBV10-3, the J gene TRBJ2-7; 10 bases map to TRBD2. The receptor was derived from a human donor in a cohort sampled during active COVID-19. The material sequenced was peripheral blood. DNA of the CDR3: TGTGCCATCAGTGAAGAGGGACTAGCGAGCTCCTACGAGCAGTACTTC. Amino acids: CAISEEGLASSYEQYF.